Presented here are 22 T cell receptor beta chains from one specimen sequenced in a study of cytomegalovirus exposure and HLA in healthy donors. The PCR was carried out with 60 Vbeta primers and 13 Jbeta primers. The data were produced by immunoSEQ multiplex PCR, yet TCRdb's version contains in-frame clones alone and is incomplete. The table has 200,000 to 250,000 clones, 85% to 90% seen once. Sequences were obtained from PBMCs. The receptors derive from a woman aged 18-29 years in good health and CMV-seronegative.

V usage is TRBV30 and J usage is TRBJ1-4, with 10 positions matching TRBD1. Germline loops: CDR1 GTSNPN, CDR2 SVGIG (reference sequence). This CDR3 is 13 amino acids long. Trimming took 3 bases from V and 11 from J; bases not matched to a gene: 6. CDR3 in amino acids: CAWSRDRGLKLFF. The CDR3 DNA sequence: TGTGCCTGGAGCCGGGACAGGGGTTTGAAACTGTTTTTT.

The chain carries TRBV29-1 and TRBJ2-2; TRBD1 matches 10 bases. Germline CDR1 is SQVTM and CDR2 is ANQGSEA. The CDR3 has 15 residues. This CDR3 is CSATPGTGVVGELFF. The CDR3 coding sequence is TGCAGTGCTACACCCGGGACAGGGGTAGTCGGGGAGCTGTTTTTT.

The chain joins TRBV5-4 to TRBJ2-3, with TRBD2 matching over 9 bases. This CDR3 region has 14 residues. The ends lost 4 bases at V and 4 bases at J; junction bases unmatched: 4. Germline CDR1 reads SGHNT; CDR2 reads YYREEE (reference sequence). CDR3 sequence (DNA): TGTGCCAGCAGCAAAGGGACTAGCTCAGATACGCAGTATTTT. Protein: CASSKGTSSDTQYF.

The rearrangement joins TRBV4-2 to TRBJ2-7; TRBD2 matches at 7 bases. CDR3 size: 12 residues. The germline CDR1 and CDR2 sequences are LGHNA and YNFKEQ. Trimming cost V 4 bases and J 4 bases; bases outside gene matches: 1. The CDR3 sequence is CASSPGGYEQYF. In nucleotides, the CDR3 is TGTGCCAGCAGCCCCGGGGGGTACGAGCAGTACTTC.

The chain carries TRBV11-3 and TRBJ1-1, with unresolved D. This CDR3 comprises 13 residues. Germline values: CDR1 SGHNT, CDR2 YENEEA. V lost 6 bases and J 8 bases, leaving 16 bases between the germline ends. The CDR3 region is CASSHAPGSEAFF. The CDR3 coding sequence is TGTGCCAGCAGTCATGCCCCGGGATCAGAAGCTTTCTTT. Supplemented by reference TRBV11-3 and TRBJ1-1, the full variable domain reads EAGVVQSPRYKIIEKKQPVAFWCNPISGHNTLYWYLQNLGQGPELLIRYENEEAVDDSQLPKDRFSAERLKGVDSTLKIQPAELGDSAVYLCASSHAPGSEAFFGQGTRLTVV.

This clone was detected only a few times. As DNA, the CDR3 is TGTGCCATCAGTGGGTTACAGTTCTACGAGCAGTACTTC. Translation: CAISGLQFYEQYF. V is TRBV10-3 and J is TRBJ2-7, with D unresolved. This CDR3 region has 13 residues. The V end was cut by 4 bases, the J end by 3 bases, with 10 bases between. Germline V CDR1 and CDR2: ENHRY, SYGVKD.

The chain employs TRBV30 and TRBJ2-1, with 10 bases matching TRBD2. The trim removed 3 bases at V and 1 base at J, leaving 6 bases unmatched. The CDR3 has 16 amino acids. Germline values: CDR1 GTSNPN, CDR2 SVGIG (reference sequence). CDR3 sequence reads: CAWRTFSGRSYNEQFF. The CDR3 nucleotides read TGTGCCTGGAGGACATTTAGCGGGAGGTCCTACAATGAGCAGTTCTTC.

The chain is built from TRBV27 and TRBJ1-1; D gene ambiguous. Germline loops: CDR1 MNHEY, CDR2 SMNVEV (reference sequence). Trimming took 3 bases from V and 1 from J, leaving 6 bases between them. The CDR3 contains 13 residues. CDR3 amino acids: CASSFAGNTEAFF. The CDR3 coding sequence is TGTGCCAGCAGTTTTGCCGGGAACACTGAAGCTTTCTTT.

The chain recombines TRBV2 with TRBJ1-5; D may be TRBD1 (6 bases). Germline V gene data show CDR1 as SNHLY and CDR2 as FYNNEI. The CDR3 covers 14 residues. The V end was cut by 3 bases, the J end by 9 bases, with 15 bases between. DNA of the CDR3: TGTGCCAGCAGTGACGGCCAGGGGAACCGGCCCCAGCATTTT. Translated, it gives CASSDGQGNRPQHF.

This clone was seen a handful of times. V and J are TRBV11-2 and TRBJ1-1; D remains unclear. CDR1 is SGHAT and CDR2 is FQNNGV in the germline V gene. V was clipped by 3 bases and J by 6 bases, with 11 bases between them. The CDR3 totals 13 residues. CDR3 in amino acids: CASSFESSAEAFF. In DNA, the CDR3 is TGTGCCAGCAGCTTTGAGAGCTCCGCTGAAGCTTTCTTT.

This chain links TRBV5-1 with TRBJ2-5; 7 nucleotides match TRBD2. Germline CDR1 reads SGHRS; CDR2 reads YFSETQ. J gave up 1 base and V 4 bases, and 10 bases lay outside the gene matches. There are 16 residues in the CDR3. The CDR3 DNA follows: TGCGCCAGCAGCCTAGGATCCGCGGGAGTCCAAGAGACCCAGTACTTC. Its protein product is CASSLGSAGVQETQYF.

The chain is built from TRBV30 and TRBJ1-1; D perhaps matches TRBD1 (6 bases). Trimming took off 3 bases at V and 4 bases at J, with 15 bases between the two ends. CDR1 and CDR2 from the germline V gene are GTSNPN and SVGIG (reference sequence). The CDR3 length is 14 residues. Here the CDR3 reads CAWRLSTGFTEAFF. CDR3 nucleotides: TGTGCCTGGAGACTCTCGACAGGATTCACTGAAGCTTTCTTT.

The chain carries TRBV9 and TRBJ1-2; D gene uncertain. V was pared by 4 bases and J by 7 bases, with 8 bases between. This CDR3 comprises 11 residues. Germline V CDR1 and CDR2: SGDLS, YYNGEE. The CDR3 protein is CASSREGGYTF. CDR3 nucleotide sequence: TGTGCCAGCAGCCGGGAGGGTGGCTACACCTTC.

This clone was found once. The chain is built from TRBV21-1 and TRBJ2-1; the tabulated D call, TRBD1, remains unverified against the DNA. TRBV21-1 is tagged as a pseudogene. CDR3 length: 16 amino acids. The CDR3 region has the DNA TGTGCCAGCAGCAACCTTTACAGGGAAGGAAGCAATGAGCAGTTCTTC. This gives the protein CASSNLYREGSNEQFF.

The chain employs TRBV7-8 and TRBJ1-1; 7 nucleotides agree with TRBD1. CDR3 size: 14 residues. Trimming at V came to 2 bases and at J to 4 bases, leaving 4 bases not matched to a gene. Per germline, CDR1 SGHVS and CDR2 FQNEAQ. CDR3 bases: TGTGCCAGCAGCTTATCGGAGGGGGCCACTGAAGCTTTCTTT. Translation gives CASSLSEGATEAFF.

CDR3 DNA: TGTGCCAGCAGTTTAGGGGGCAACACCGGGGAGCTGTTTTTT. Encoded protein: CASSLGGNTGELFF. J is TRBJ2-2 and V is TRBV6-5, with 7 bases aligning to TRBD1. This CDR3 has 14 residues. Germline CDR1 reads MNHEY; CDR2 reads SVGAGI. Trimming at V came to 4 bases and at J to 2 bases, leaving 1 base not matched to a gene.

This clone was observed a few times. This rearrangement joins TRBV6-5 to TRBJ2-7; tentatively, D is TRBD1 (5 bases). This CDR3 has 15 residues. Germline V gene sequence: CDR1 MNHEY, CDR2 SVGAGI. Trimming took 6 bases from V and 0 from J, leaving 15 bases between them. The CDR3 DNA reads TGTGCCAGCAGGGACATCGGCGATCCCTCCTACGAGCAGTACTTC. Protein sequence: CASRDIGDPSYEQYF.

The genes are TRBV25-1 and TRBJ2-1, with D perhaps matching TRBD2 (6 bases). Germline CDR1 reads MGHDK; CDR2 reads SYGVNS. The CDR3 runs to 12 residues. Trimming pared 4 bases from V and 7 bases from J, leaving 8 bases between. CDR3 loop: CASSVGRNEQFF. The CDR3 coding sequence is TGTGCCAGCAGTGTAGGGAGGAATGAGCAGTTCTTC.

This clone was observed a single time. V gene TRBV19 combines with J gene TRBJ2-2, with 9 bases identical to TRBD1. The CDR3 is made up of 15 amino acids. Per germline, CDR1 LNHDA and CDR2 SQIVND (reference sequence). V dropped 5 bases and J dropped 6; count of bases not matched to a gene: 7. The CDR3 reads CASSPGTGYAGELFF. The DNA for the CDR3 is TGTGCCAGTAGTCCCGGGACAGGGTACGCCGGGGAGCTGTTTTTT.

CDR3 amino acids: CASSKRFTGLHEQYF. The DNA for the CDR3 is TGTGCCAGCAGCAAAAGGTTCACAGGGTTACACGAGCAGTACTTC. The chain uses TRBV21-1 and TRBJ2-7; no DNA check was done on the table's D call, TRBD1. TRBV21-1 is a pseudogene locus. The CDR3 is 15 residues long.

The V and J genes are TRBV27 and TRBJ1-1; perhaps TRBD1 as D (5 bases). V was trimmed by 3 bases and J by 6 bases, leaving 17 bases between them. The CDR3 is 15 amino acids. The germline V gene encodes CDR1 MNHEY and CDR2 SMNVEV (reference sequence). The CDR3 DNA reads as TGTGCCAGCAGTTTCAGGGTCTGGACGGCATCTGAAGCTTTCTTT. Encoded protein: CASSFRVWTASEAFF.

The gene calls are TRBV7-2 and TRBJ1-1, with D perhaps TRBD1 (5 bases). Trimming removed 4 bases from V and 5 bases from J, with 11 bases in between. The CDR3 is made up of 13 amino acids. Germline CDR1 and CDR2: SGHTA and FQGNSA. Here the CDR3 DNA reads TGTGCCAGCAGCTCCCGGACAAGGACTGAAGCTTTCTTT. Amino acid sequence: CASSSRTRTEAFF.